This T cell receptor beta chain was sequenced in a study of vaccination effects on CD4 cells after COVID-19. Study findings and constraints: The study found marked clonal contraction of infection- and vaccine-induced clones late after vaccination. After vaccination of healthy people, only 1 of 255 vaccine-induced clones cross-reacted with common cold coronaviruses.

Libraries were prepared by immunoSEQ multiplex PCR; TCRdb keeps only in-frame clonotypes and omits some of them. The table has tens of thousands of clones, roughly three quarters seen once; the top ten hold roughly 3.1%. Before any sequencing was done, the ViraFEST assay used viral peptide pools to expand antigen-specific CD4+ T cells. Upon completion of 10 to 11 days in culture, CD4+ T cells were isolated. None of these healthy vaccinees had been infected with SARS-CoV-2 before vaccination. Replacing half the medium with IL-2 medium was done on days 3 and 7. The CDR3 spans 13 residues. Trimming removed 3 bases from V and 3 bases from J, with 8 bases in between. Germline V gene sequence: CDR1 LNHDA, CDR2 SQIVND (reference sequence). This clone was observed a few times. Its antigen is not identified.

The chain joins TRBV19 to TRBJ1-1; D is unresolved. The specimen comprised CD4+ T cells from PBMCs cultured with HCoV-NL63 spike peptides, sampled before COVID-19 vaccination. The sequence was collected from a human donor who received a COVID-19 vaccine. The CDR3 is CASSISAYTEAFF. Here the CDR3 DNA reads TGTGCCAGTAGTATTTCGGCGTACACTGAAGCTTTCTTT.